This T cell receptor (beta chain) emerged from a study of memory CD4+ T cells and cytomegalovirus serostatus. Overall study context: This sample comes from healthy Belgian adults, 9 CMV seropositive, roughly 22 seronegative.

Single viable CD3+CD4+CD8-CD45RO+ cells were sorted as the memory CD4+ T cells. Donors' CMV status reflects serum IgG against pp150, pp28, p38, p52. The assay was immunoSEQ multiplex PCR, and TCRdb's table has in-frame clones only and misses some. The data contain tens of thousands of clones, 75% to 80% of them seen just once; the ten biggest clones take up approximately 4.5%. Germline V gene data show CDR1 as LGHNA and CDR2 as YNFKEQ. The V gene end was trimmed by 1 base and the J gene end by 4 bases; junction bases not matched to a gene: 7. The CDR3 contains 18 residues. Broader study findings: Of 150 to 200 reported CMV TCRbeta sequences, roughly 67 were found in memory CD4+ repertoires.

In this sample, this clone turned up once. Its matching antigen is unknown. The material sequenced was memory CD4+ T cells from blood. The sequence came from an adult in good health and CMV-seropositive. The J gene is TRBJ2-2, the V gene TRBV4-2; 12 bases are a match to TRBD2. The CDR3 nucleotides are TGTGCCAGCAGCCAAGGTATCGGACTAGCGGGACTCACCGGGGAGCTGTTTTTT. Translating gives CASSQGIGLAGLTGELFF.